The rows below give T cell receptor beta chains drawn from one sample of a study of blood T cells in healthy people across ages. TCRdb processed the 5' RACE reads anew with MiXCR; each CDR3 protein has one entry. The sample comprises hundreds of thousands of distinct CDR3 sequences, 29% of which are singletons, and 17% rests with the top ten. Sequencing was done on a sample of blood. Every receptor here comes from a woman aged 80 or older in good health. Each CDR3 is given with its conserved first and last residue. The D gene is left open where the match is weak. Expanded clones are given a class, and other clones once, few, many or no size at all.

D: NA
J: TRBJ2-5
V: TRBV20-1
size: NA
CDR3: CSARHRDKPSETQYF
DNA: TGCAGTGCTAGGCACCGGGACAAACCCTCCGAGACCCAGTACTTC

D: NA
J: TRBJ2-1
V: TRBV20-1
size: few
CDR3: CSAGATKGPTSWEQFF
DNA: TGCAGTGCTGGAGCCACAAAGGGACCAACGAGCTGGGAGCAGTTCTTC

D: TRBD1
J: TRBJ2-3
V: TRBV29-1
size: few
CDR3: CSVAQGAWADTQYF
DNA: TGCAGCGTGGCACAGGGGGCGTGGGCAGATACGCAGTATTTT

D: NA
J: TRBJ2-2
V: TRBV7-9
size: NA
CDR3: CASSSSRLAVELFF
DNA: TGTGCCAGCAGCTCATCACGGCTGGCAGTGGAGCTGTTTTTT

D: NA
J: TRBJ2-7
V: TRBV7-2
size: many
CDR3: CASSPLPTGSSSYEQYF
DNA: TGTGCCAGCAGCCCTCTTCCTACAGGGTCCTCATCCTACGAGCAGTACTTC

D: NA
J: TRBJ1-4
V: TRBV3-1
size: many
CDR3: CASSQDQQGRSEKLFF
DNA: TGTGCCAGCAGCCAAGATCAGCAGGGTCGTAGTGAAAAACTGTTTTTT

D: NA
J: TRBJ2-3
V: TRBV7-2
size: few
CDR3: CASSASGHTDTQYF
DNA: TGTGCCAGCAGCGCATCGGGGCACACAGATACGCAGTATTTT

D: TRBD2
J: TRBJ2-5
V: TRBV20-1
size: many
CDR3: CSAGLAGQETQYF
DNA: TGCAGTGCAGGTCTAGCGGGCCAAGAGACCCAGTACTTC

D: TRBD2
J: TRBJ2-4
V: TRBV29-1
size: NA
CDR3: CSVGGLAGGPGNIQYF
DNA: TGCAGCGTGGGGGGACTAGCGGGAGGGCCGGGAAACATTCAGTACTTC

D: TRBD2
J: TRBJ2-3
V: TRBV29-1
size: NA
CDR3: CSVEKARGADTQYF
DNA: TGCAGCGTTGAAAAAGCGCGGGGGGCAGATACGCAGTATTTT

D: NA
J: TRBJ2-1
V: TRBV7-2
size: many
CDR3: CASSSGPGEGYGEQFF
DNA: TGTGCCAGCAGCTCGGGTCCGGGGGAAGGGTACGGTGAGCAGTTCTTC

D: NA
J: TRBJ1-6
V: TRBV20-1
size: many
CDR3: CSARDFGRRDSPLHF
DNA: TGCAGTGCTAGAGATTTCGGCAGGCGAGATTCACCCCTCCACTTT

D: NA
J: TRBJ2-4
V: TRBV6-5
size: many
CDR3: CASSSGTGNIQYF
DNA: TGTGCCAGCAGTTCCGGGACTGGAAACATTCAGTACTTC

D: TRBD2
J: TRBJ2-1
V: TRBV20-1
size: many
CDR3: CSASPTSGGDNEQFF
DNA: TGCAGTGCTAGTCCGACTAGCGGGGGGGACAATGAGCAGTTCTTC

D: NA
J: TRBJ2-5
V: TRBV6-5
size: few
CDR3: CASSYPDRETQYF
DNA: TGTGCCAGCAGTTACCCGGACAGAGAGACCCAGTACTTC

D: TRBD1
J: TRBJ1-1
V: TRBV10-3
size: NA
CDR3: CAISWDSLNTEAFF
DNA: TGTGCCATCAGTTGGGACAGTTTGAACACTGAAGCTTTCTTT

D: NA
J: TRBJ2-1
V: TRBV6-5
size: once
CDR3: CVSRRRAGLNNEQFF
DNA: TGTGTCAGCAGACGTCGAGCGGGCCTAAACAATGAGCAGTTCTTC

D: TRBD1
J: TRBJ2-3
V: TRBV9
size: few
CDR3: CASSSRTGRTDTQYF
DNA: TGTGCCAGCAGCTCGAGGACAGGGCGTACAGATACGCAGTATTTT

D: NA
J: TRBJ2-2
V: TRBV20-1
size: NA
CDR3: CSARDGPWGTGELFF
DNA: TGCAGTGCTAGAGATGGACCTTGGGGCACCGGGGAGCTGTTTTTT

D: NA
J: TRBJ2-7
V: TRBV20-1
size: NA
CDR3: CSAQHQLAYEQYF
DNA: TGCAGTGCCCAACACCAGTTAGCCTACGAGCAGTACTTC